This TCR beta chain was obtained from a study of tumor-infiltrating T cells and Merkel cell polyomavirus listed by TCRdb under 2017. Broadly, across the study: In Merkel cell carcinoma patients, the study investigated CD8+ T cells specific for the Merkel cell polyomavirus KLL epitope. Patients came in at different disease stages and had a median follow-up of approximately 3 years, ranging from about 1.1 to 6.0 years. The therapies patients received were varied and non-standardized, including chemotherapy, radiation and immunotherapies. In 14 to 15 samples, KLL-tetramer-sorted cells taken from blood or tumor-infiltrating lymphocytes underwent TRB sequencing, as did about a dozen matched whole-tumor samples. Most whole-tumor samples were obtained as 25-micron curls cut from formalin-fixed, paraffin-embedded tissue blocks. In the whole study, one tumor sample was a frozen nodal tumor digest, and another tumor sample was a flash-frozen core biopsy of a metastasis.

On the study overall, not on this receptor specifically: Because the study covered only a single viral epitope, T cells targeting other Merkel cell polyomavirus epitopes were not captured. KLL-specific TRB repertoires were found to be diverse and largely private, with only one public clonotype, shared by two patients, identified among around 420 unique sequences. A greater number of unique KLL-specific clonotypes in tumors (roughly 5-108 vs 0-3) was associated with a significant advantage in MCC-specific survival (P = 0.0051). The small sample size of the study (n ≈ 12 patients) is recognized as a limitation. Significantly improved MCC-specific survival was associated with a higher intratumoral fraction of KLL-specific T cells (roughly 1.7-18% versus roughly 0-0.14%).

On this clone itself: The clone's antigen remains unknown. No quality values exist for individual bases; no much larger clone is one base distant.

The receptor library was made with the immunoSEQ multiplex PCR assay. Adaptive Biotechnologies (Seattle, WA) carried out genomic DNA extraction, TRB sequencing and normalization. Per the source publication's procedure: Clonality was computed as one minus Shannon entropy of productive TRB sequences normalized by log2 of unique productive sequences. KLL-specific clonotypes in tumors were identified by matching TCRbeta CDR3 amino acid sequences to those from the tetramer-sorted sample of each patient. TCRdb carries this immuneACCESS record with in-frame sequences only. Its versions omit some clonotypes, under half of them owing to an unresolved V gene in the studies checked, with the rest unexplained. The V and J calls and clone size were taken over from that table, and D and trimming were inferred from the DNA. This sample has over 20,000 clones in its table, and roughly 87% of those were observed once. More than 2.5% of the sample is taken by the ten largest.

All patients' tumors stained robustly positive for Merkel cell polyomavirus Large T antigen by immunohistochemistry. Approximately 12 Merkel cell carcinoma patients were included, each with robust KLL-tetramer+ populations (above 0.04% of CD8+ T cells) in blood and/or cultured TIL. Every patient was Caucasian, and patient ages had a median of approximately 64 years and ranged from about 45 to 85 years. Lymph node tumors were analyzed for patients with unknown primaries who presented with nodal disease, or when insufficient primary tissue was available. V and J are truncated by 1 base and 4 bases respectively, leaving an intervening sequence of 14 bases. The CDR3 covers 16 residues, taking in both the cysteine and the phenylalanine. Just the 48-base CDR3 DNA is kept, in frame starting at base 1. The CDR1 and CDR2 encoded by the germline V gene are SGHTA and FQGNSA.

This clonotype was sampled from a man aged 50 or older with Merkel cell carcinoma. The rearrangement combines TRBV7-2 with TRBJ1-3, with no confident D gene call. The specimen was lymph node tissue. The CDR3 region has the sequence CASSLGPRFGGNTIYF. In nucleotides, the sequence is TGTGCCAGCAGCTTAGGTCCCAGGTTTGGGGGAAACACCATATATTTT.